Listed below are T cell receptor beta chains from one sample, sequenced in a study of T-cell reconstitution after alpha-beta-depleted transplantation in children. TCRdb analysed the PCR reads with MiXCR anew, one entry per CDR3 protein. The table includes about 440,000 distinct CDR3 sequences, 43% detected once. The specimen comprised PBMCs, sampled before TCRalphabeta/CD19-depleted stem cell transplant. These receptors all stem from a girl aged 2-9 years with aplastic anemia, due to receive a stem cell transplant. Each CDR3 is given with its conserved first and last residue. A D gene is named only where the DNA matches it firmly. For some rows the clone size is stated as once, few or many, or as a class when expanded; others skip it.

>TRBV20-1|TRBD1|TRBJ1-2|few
CSAKGQGAHGYTF
TGCAGTGCAAAAGGACAGGGGGCGCATGGCTACACCTTC
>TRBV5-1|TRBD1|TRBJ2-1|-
CASSYGQDYNEQFF
TGCGCCAGCAGCTACGGACAGGATTACAATGAGCAGTTCTTC
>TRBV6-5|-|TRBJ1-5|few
CASSHRAVYSNQPQHF
TGTGCCAGCAGCCACAGGGCGGTCTATAGCAATCAGCCCCAGCATTTT
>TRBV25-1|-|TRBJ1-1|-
CASSDPRVPNTEAFF
TGTGCCAGCAGTGATCCCCGCGTACCGAACACTGAAGCTTTCTTT
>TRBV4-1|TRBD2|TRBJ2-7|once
CASSLEWLAGGTYEQYF
TGCGCCAGCAGCCTCGAATGGCTAGCGGGAGGGACCTACGAGCAGTACTTC
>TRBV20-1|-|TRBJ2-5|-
CSASSRQETQYF
TGCAGTGCTAGTAGTAGACAAGAGACCCAGTACTTC
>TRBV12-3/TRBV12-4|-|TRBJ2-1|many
CASSRSVGGEQFF
TGTGCCAGCAGCCGATCGGTCGGGGGTGAGCAGTTCTTC
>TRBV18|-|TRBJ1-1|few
CASSPNKGPEAFF
TGTGCCAGCTCACCCAATAAAGGCCCTGAAGCTTTCTTT
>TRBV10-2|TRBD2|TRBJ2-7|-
CASSESGRWYEQYF
TGCGCCAGCAGTGAGAGCGGGAGGTGGTACGAGCAGTACTTC
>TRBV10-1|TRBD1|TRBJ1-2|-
CASSSDRGYGYTF
TGCGCCAGCAGTAGCGACAGGGGCTATGGCTACACCTTC
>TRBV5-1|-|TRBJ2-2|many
CASSVNQNTGELFF
TGCGCCAGCAGCGTCAACCAGAACACCGGGGAGCTGTTTTTT
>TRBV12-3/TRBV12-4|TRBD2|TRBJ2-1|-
CASSTGLTGLANNEQFF
TGTGCCAGCAGCACCGGATTGACAGGACTAGCGAACAATGAGCAGTTCTTC
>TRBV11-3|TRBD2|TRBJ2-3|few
CASSLSLAGATDTQYF
TGTGCCAGCAGCTTAAGTCTAGCGGGAGCTACAGATACGCAGTATTTT
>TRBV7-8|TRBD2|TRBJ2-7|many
CASSSRPGGINEQYF
TGTGCCAGCAGCTCTCGGCCGGGGGGTATCAACGAGCAGTACTTC
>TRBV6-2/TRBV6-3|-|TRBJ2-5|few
CASSPSVETQYF
TGTGCCAGCAGCCCTTCGGTTGAGACCCAGTACTTC
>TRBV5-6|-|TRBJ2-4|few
CASSLIMAKNIQYF
TGTGCCAGCAGCCTTATCATGGCCAAAAACATTCAGTACTTC
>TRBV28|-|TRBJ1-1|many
CASSLGWEDNTEAFF
TGTGCCAGCAGTTTAGGGTGGGAGGACAACACTGAAGCTTTCTTT
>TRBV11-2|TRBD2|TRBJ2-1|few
CASSLGPSGSSNEQFF
TGTGCCAGCAGCTTAGGGCCTAGCGGCAGTTCCAATGAGCAGTTCTTC
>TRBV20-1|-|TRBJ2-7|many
CSARDLAGSGYEQYF
TGCAGTGCTAGAGATCTAGCTGGTAGCGGTTACGAGCAGTACTTC
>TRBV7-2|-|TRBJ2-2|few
CASSLTDSFTGELFF
TGTGCCAGCAGCCTCACGGACAGCTTCACCGGGGAGCTGTTTTTT
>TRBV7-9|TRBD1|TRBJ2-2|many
CASSSLLDRGTGELFF
TGTGCCAGCAGCTCCCTACTGGACAGGGGTACCGGGGAGCTGTTTTTT
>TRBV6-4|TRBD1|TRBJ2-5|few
CASSPGTGDGETQYF
TGTGCCAGCAGTCCCGGGACAGGGGACGGGGAGACCCAGTACTTC
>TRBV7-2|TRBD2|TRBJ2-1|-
CASSSRLAGHNEQFF
TGTGCCAGCAGCTCCCGGCTAGCGGGCCACAATGAGCAGTTCTTC
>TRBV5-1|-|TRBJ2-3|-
CASSLESVTDTQYF
TGCGCCAGCAGCCTCGAGTCGGTCACAGATACGCAGTATTTT
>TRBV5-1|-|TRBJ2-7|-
CASSLEVPEQYF
TGCGCCAGCAGCTTGGAGGTACCCGAGCAGTACTTC
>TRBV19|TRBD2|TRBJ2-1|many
CASSPRSGRGSSYNEQFF
TGTGCCAGTAGTCCCCGCAGCGGGAGGGGCAGCTCCTACAATGAGCAGTTCTTC
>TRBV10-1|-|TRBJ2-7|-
CASSESSGASTYEQYF
TGCGCCAGCAGTGAGTCGTCAGGAGCGAGCACCTACGAGCAGTACTTC
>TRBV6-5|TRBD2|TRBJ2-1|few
CASSYFRLAGGSYNEQFF
TGTGCCAGCAGTTATTTCCGACTAGCGGGAGGCTCCTACAATGAGCAGTTCTTC
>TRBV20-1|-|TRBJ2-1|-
CSARAPRGGNEQFF
TGCAGTGCTAGAGCCCCAAGGGGGGGGAATGAGCAGTTCTTC
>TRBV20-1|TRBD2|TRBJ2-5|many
CSAPVGGGRETQYF
TGCAGTGCTCCCGTCGGGGGGGGCCGGGAGACCCAGTACTTC
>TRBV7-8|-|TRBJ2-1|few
CASSFIQGFAEQFF
TGTGCCAGCAGCTTTATACAGGGTTTCGCTGAGCAGTTCTTC
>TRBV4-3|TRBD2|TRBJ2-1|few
CASSHGTSGYNEQFF
TGCGCCAGCAGCCATGGGACTAGCGGTTACAATGAGCAGTTCTTC
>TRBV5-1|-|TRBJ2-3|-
CASSPVDSTDTQYF
TGCGCCAGCAGCCCCGTGGACAGCACAGATACGCAGTATTTT
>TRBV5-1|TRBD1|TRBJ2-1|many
CASSLVKGANEQFF
TGCGCCAGCAGCTTGGTTAAGGGGGCCAATGAGCAGTTCTTC
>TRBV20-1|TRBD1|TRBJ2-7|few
CSASRTGRRTGEQYF
TGCAGTGCTAGCAGGACAGGGAGGAGAACGGGCGAGCAGTACTTC
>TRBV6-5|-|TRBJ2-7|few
CASRYGGRPPAEQYF
TGTGCCAGCAGATACGGGGGCAGGCCACCGGCCGAGCAGTACTTC
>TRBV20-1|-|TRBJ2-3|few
CSARAVAGTDTQYF
TGCAGTGCTAGAGCGGTGGCGGGCACAGATACGCAGTATTTT
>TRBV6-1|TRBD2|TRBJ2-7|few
CASRIGSGWPSEQYF
TGTGCCAGCAGGATCGGTAGCGGGTGGCCAAGCGAGCAGTACTTC
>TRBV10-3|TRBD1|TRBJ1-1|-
CAINSGQANTEAFF
TGTGCCATCAATTCAGGACAGGCTAACACTGAAGCTTTCTTT
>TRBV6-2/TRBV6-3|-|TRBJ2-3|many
CASGGFRTDTQYF
TGTGCCAGTGGGGGTTTCCGAACAGATACGCAGTATTTT
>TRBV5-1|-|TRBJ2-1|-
CASSHTGDRLSSDEQFF
TGCGCCAGCAGCCATACAGGTGACAGGTTGAGTTCAGATGAGCAGTTCTTC
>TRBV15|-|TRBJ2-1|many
CATSRDRGEWNEQFF
TGTGCCACCAGCAGAGACAGGGGAGAGTGGAATGAGCAGTTCTTC
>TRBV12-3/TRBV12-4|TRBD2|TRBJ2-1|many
CASSLLREGLFF
TGTGCCAGCAGTTTATTACGGGAGGGCTTGTTCTTC
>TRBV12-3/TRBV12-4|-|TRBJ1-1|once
CASSLVGRYTEAFF
TGTGCCAGCAGTTTAGTGGGAAGGTACACTGAAGCTTTCTTT